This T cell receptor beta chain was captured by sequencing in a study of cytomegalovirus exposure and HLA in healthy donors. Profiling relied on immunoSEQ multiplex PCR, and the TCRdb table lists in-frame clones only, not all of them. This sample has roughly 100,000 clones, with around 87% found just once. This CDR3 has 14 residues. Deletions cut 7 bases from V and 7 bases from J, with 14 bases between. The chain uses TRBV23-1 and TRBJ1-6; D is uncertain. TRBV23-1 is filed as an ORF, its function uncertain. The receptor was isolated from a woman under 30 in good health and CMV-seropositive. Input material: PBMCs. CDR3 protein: CASTSTPRNSPLHF. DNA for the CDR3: TGCGCCAGCACATCAACCCCGCGCAATTCACCCCTCCACTTT.